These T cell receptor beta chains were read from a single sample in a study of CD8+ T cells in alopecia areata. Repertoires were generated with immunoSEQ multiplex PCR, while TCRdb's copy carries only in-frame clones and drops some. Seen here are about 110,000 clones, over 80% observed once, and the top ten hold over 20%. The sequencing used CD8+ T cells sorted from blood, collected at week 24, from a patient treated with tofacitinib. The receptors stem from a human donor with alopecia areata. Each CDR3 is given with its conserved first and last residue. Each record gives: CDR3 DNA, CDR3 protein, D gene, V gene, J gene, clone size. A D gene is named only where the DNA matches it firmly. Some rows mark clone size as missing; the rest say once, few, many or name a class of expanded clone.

TGTGCCAGCAACCAGTCGGGGGGACTAGTTGAGCCCCAGCATTTT,CASNQSGGLVEPQHF,.,TRBV6-1,TRBJ1-5,once
TGTGCCAGCAGCCCCGGCAATGAGCAGTTCTTC,CASSPGNEQFF,.,TRBV5-6,TRBJ2-1,.
TGTGCCAGCAGCTTGGGGGACAGGGGGTCCTATGGCTACACCTTC,CASSLGDRGSYGYTF,TRBD1,TRBV5-4,TRBJ1-2,.
TGTGCCAGCAGCTTTGGGACTAGCGCAAACTTGCAGTACTTC,CASSFGTSANLQYF,TRBD2,TRBV7-2,TRBJ2-7,few
TGTGCCAGCAGCTTAGCGACAGGCTCCTACAATGAGCAGTTCTTC,CASSLATGSYNEQFF,.,TRBV7-9,TRBJ2-1,once
TGTGCCAGCAGAAAACTAGTAAATGAGCAGTTCTTC,CASRKLVNEQFF,.,TRBV11-2,TRBJ2-1,.
TGTGCCTGGGGGGAGTCAAATTGGGATACGCAGTATTTT,CAWGESNWDTQYF,.,TRBV30,TRBJ2-3,.
TGTGCCAGCAGCCAAGATAGGGGCTACACCTTC,CASSQDRGYTF,.,TRBV4-2,TRBJ1-2,once
TGCGCCAGCAGCCAATCGGGTATTAGCAATCAGCCCCAGCATTTT,CASSQSGISNQPQHF,.,TRBV4-1,TRBJ1-5,.
TGTGCCAGCAGCGGGGACTTTTTAGAAGAGACCCAGTACTTC,CASSGDFLEETQYF,.,TRBV5-6,TRBJ2-5,.
TGTGCCAGCAGCTCCACGACTAGCCCGAACACCGGGGAGCTGTTTTTT,CASSSTTSPNTGELFF,TRBD2,TRBV7-8,TRBJ2-2,.
TGTGCCAGCAGTGACCTCGGGCAGCAAGAGACCCAGTACTTC,CASSDLGQQETQYF,.,TRBV21-1,TRBJ2-5,.
TGCAGCGTGCCGGGACAGGGGGCCTACGAGCAGTACTTC,CSVPGQGAYEQYF,TRBD1,TRBV29-1,TRBJ2-7,.
TGTGCCAGTAGTATAGTCCCAACCGGGGAGCTGTTTTTT,CASSIVPTGELFF,.,TRBV19,TRBJ2-2,large
TGTGCCAGCAGCTTAGGGAGGGGCGGCTCTGCCTACGAGCAGTACTTC,CASSLGRGGSAYEQYF,.,TRBV11-2,TRBJ2-7,.
TGTGCCAGCAGTTACTCTGAGGGAGTCGAGCAGTACTTC,CASSYSEGVEQYF,.,TRBV6-5,TRBJ2-7,.
TGTGCCAGCTCACTCAAACAGCGGGGGAACCAAGAGACCCAGTACTTC,CASSLKQRGNQETQYF,TRBD2,TRBV18,TRBJ2-5,.
TGTGCCACCGAATTTGACGAGAACTACAATGAGCAGTTCTTC,CATEFDENYNEQFF,.,TRBV7-9,TRBJ2-1,.
TGTGCCAGCAGCCCCAGGAGCTCCTACGAGCAGTACTTC,CASSPRSSYEQYF,.,TRBV7-9,TRBJ2-7,.
TGCAGCGTTGGGGGACAAGGGAGGTCTGGAAACACCATATATTTT,CSVGGQGRSGNTIYF,.,TRBV29-1,TRBJ1-3,few
TGCGCCAGCAGCCAAGTTGCGGCAGGGGACACCTACGAGCAGTACTTC,CASSQVAAGDTYEQYF,.,TRBV4-3,TRBJ2-7,once
TGTGCCAGTAGCCCCTGGGGGGGCAGGGCAACAGAAGCTTTCTTT,CASSPWGGRATEAFF,.,TRBV19,TRBJ1-1,.
TGCAGCGTTAGACTAGCGGGGGGGCCGGAGACCCAGTACTTC,CSVRLAGGPETQYF,TRBD2,TRBV29-1,TRBJ2-5,.
TGTGCCAGTAGTGGACAGGGGCCAGATACGCAGTATTTT,CASSGQGPDTQYF,TRBD1,TRBV19,TRBJ2-3,few
TGTGCCAGCAGCCCATACCTGACCGACCTCTCTGGAAACACCATATATTTT,CASSPYLTDLSGNTIYF,.,TRBV7-9,TRBJ1-3,.
TGTGCCTGGAGTGTAATCAATGAGCAGTTCTTC,CAWSVINEQFF,.,TRBV30,TRBJ2-1,few
TGCAGTGCGGGAGAAGGGGAGCAGTACTTC,CSAGEGEQYF,.,TRBV20-1,TRBJ2-5,.
TGCGCCAGCAGCTTGTCTGGACAGGGAAGATCACCCCTCCACTTT,CASSLSGQGRSPLHF,TRBD1,TRBV5-1,TRBJ1-6,few
TGTGCCAGCTCCCCATCTGGAGGGACAGGGACATCTTCAACCCAGTACTTC,CASSPSGGTGTSSTQYF,TRBD1,TRBV27,TRBJ2-5,few
TGTGCCAGCAGCTTAACCGTGACAGGAGCCCAGGGCTACACCTTC,CASSLTVTGAQGYTF,.,TRBV7-9,TRBJ1-2,once
TGTGCCACCAGCAGAGGGGAGACACTGAACACCGGGGAGCTGTTTTTT,CATSRGETLNTGELFF,.,TRBV15,TRBJ2-2,.
TGTGCCAGCAGCCCATTTAGCGGGGGGCTTTACAATGAGCAGTTCTTC,CASSPFSGGLYNEQFF,TRBD2,TRBV7-9,TRBJ2-1,.
TGTGCCAGTAGTATAGTTCAAGGGGACTACAATGAGCAGTTCTTC,CASSIVQGDYNEQFF,.,TRBV19,TRBJ2-1,.
TGTGCCAGCAGCCTTCTTCAAGTCGGGGGGGGCTGGGACGAGCAGTACTTC,CASSLLQVGGGWDEQYF,TRBD2,TRBV14,TRBJ2-7,.
TGTGCCAGCAGCAGCTACAGGGGGCTCAGCTTTGAAGCTTTCTTT,CASSSYRGLSFEAFF,TRBD1,TRBV7-8,TRBJ1-1,.
TGTGCCAGCACCCGAACGGAGTACACTGAAGCTTTCTTT,CASTRTEYTEAFF,.,TRBV6-1,TRBJ1-1,.
TGTGCCAGCAGCTCTCCGGGACAGACCTCCGTAGAGACCCAGTACTTC,CASSSPGQTSVETQYF,TRBD1,TRBV5-6,TRBJ2-5,.
TGTGCCAGCAGTTTAGTGGTGACCGGGGAGCTGTTTTTT,CASSLVVTGELFF,.,TRBV27,TRBJ2-2,.
TGTGCCAGCAGTTTATGGGGACCCGGGGAGCTGTTTTTT,CASSLWGPGELFF,.,TRBV27,TRBJ2-2,.
TGCAGCGTTGTACGTGGGATCTCCTACGAGCAGTACTTC,CSVVRGISYEQYF,.,TRBV29-1,TRBJ2-7,.
TGTGCCAGTAGTATAGATCAACGGCAGGGGGCCGGGGAGCTGTTTTTT,CASSIDQRQGAGELFF,TRBD1,TRBV19,TRBJ2-2,.
TGTGCCAGCAGCCTCCAACCCCTAGCCAAAAACATTCAGTACTTC,CASSLQPLAKNIQYF,.,TRBV16,TRBJ2-4,many
TGTGCCACCAGCAGAGATCGGCTTTACAATGAGCAGTTCTTC,CATSRDRLYNEQFF,.,TRBV15,TRBJ2-1,.
TGTGCCAGCAGCCCTATCAGGGGACAGGCTAATCTTCAGCCCCAGCATTTT,CASSPIRGQANLQPQHF,TRBD1,TRBV7-8,TRBJ1-5,once
TGTGCCAGCAGCCCAATGACTAGCGGCTCCTACAATGAGCAGTTCTTC,CASSPMTSGSYNEQFF,TRBD2,TRBV5-6,TRBJ2-1,.
TGTGCCAGCAGCTCATCTATGGACCAAGGGAGAACAGAGCCCTACGAGCAGTACTTC,CASSSSMDQGRTEPYEQYF,.,TRBV7-9,TRBJ2-7,.
TGTGCCAGCAGTTCCACAGGGGTCCGATCCTACGAGCAGTACTTC,CASSSTGVRSYEQYF,TRBD1,TRBV6-6,TRBJ2-7,.
TGTGCCACAATGCCAACCTACGAGCAGTACTTC,CATMPTYEQYF,.,TRBV6-1,TRBJ2-7,.
TGTGCCAGCAGCGCCCGGACTAGGACTGGGGATACGCAGTATTTT,CASSARTRTGDTQYF,TRBD2,TRBV11-3,TRBJ2-3,.
TGTGCCAGCAGCTTTGGAGCGGGGGGGTACGAGCAGTACTTC,CASSFGAGGYEQYF,TRBD2,TRBV7-2,TRBJ2-7,once